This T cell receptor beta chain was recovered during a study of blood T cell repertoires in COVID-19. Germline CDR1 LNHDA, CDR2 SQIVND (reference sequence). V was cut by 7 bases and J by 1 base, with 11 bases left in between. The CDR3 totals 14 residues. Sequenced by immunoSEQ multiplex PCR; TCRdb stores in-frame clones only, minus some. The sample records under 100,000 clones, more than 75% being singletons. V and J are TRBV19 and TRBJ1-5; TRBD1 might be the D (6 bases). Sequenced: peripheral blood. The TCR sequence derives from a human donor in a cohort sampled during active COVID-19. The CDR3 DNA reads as TGTGCCAGTACGGGACAACCAAGCAATCAGCCCCAGCATTTT. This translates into CASTGQPSNQPQHF.